This entry features one T cell receptor beta chain sequence. Its antigen is as yet unknown. The final CDR3 position lacks the conserved phenylalanine or tryptophan, pointing to a likely read error. MiXCR, applied by TCRdb to the PCR reads, yields one record per CDR3 protein. The sample has some 580,000 distinct CDR3 sequences; about 25% are singletons. This record comes from a study of molecular identifiers for immune sequencing clone quantification. Points from the study as a whole: Clones above 20 RNA copies held over 97% of effector molecules, under 1% in naive cells.

This CDR3 region has 15 residues. V lost 0 bases to trimming and J lost 0 bases, with 8 bases between them. From germline, CDR1 is LGHNA and CDR2 YSLEER. Source material for naive CD8 libraries was roughly 20,000 to 1,100,000 sorted cells, with 10%, 30% or 50% RNA. The chain links TRBV4-3 to TRBJ1-1; a weak D match, TRBD1 (5 bases). The source material was naive CD8+ T cells from blood, with Jurkat cell RNA spiked in. The subset here: FACS-sorted CD8+CD4-CCR7+CD45RA+ naive T cells. This receptor was obtained from a human donor in good health. Some libraries in this study had Jurkat cell RNA spiked in. CDR3 sequence: CASSQDRAMNTEAFL. As DNA, the CDR3 is TGCGCCAGCAGCCAAGACAGGGCAATGAACACTGAAGCTTTCCTT.